The 15 T cell receptor beta chains below all came from one sample that was sequenced in a study of T cell repertoires in cytomegalovirus infection. No antigens are known for them. Via MiXCR, TCRdb re-called the reads, giving one row per CDR3 protein. Among hundreds of thousands of distinct CDR3 sequences listed, roughly a third were seen once. This material consisted of cultured CD8+ T cells from PBMCs, taken from culture after CMV antigen stimulation. The origin of the receptors is a human donor in good health (CMV status not recorded). Some clones in this sample may be carry-over from other donors' samples.

The chain is built from TRBV19 and TRBJ1-1; a weak D match, TRBD1 (5 bases). CDR1 and CDR2 from the germline V gene are LNHDA and SQIVND (reference sequence). V was pared by 6 bases and J by 1 base, with 9 bases between. There are 13 residues in the CDR3. CDR3 DNA: TGTGCCAGTAGGACGAGGGGGAACACTGAAGCTTTCTTT. Translated: CASRTRGNTEAFF.

V and J are TRBV9 and TRBJ2-5; D possibly matches TRBD1 or TRBD2 (5 bases each). The CDR3 has 11 residues. With 3 bases removed from V and 10 bases from J, the gap between germline ends came to 10 bases. From germline, CDR1 is SGDLS and CDR2 YYNGEE. DNA for the CDR3: TGTGCCAGCAGCGACCGGGACGGCCAGTACTTC. Translation: CASSDRDGQYF.

This clonotype has just a few counts. The V call is TRBV12-3 or TRBV12-4, the J call TRBJ1-5; no firm D call. This CDR3 has 14 residues. The V gene lost 5 bases and the J gene lost 7 bases, with 15 bases spanning the gap. The CDR3, as DNA: TGTGCCAGCAGTATTGGACCTCAGAACCAGCCCCAGCATTTT. Amino acids: CASSIGPQNQPQHF.

The chain links TRBV6-7 to TRBJ2-7, with 9 bases matching TRBD1. TRBV6-7 is identified as an open reading frame with a role that is uncertain. The CDR3 spans 13 residues. J gave up 5 bases and V 4 bases, and 3 bases lay outside the gene matches. The CDR3 is CASSSRTGDEQYF. Written as DNA, the CDR3 is TGTGCCAGCAGTTCTAGGACAGGGGACGAGCAGTACTTC.

In this sample, this clonotype turned up a few times. This chain connects TRBV4-1 to TRBJ1-1; the D gene is possibly TRBD1 (5 bases). The length of the CDR3 is 14 residues. Germline V gene sequence: CDR1 MGHRA, CDR2 YSYEKL. Trimming stripped 3 bases from V and 4 bases from J, with 12 bases between. DNA of the CDR3: TGCGCCAGCAGCCACCGTGGGGCAGCCACTGAAGCTTTCTTT. As protein: CASSHRGAATEAFF.

This clonotype was found a few times. An end of the junction does not agree with germline; a read error may underlie this. The V call is TRBV7-6, the J call TRBJ2-2, with TRBD2 matching 10 bases. The CDR3 length is 15 residues. Germline values: CDR1 SGHVS, CDR2 FNYEAQ. CDR3 coding DNA: TGTGCTAGCAGCTTACTAGCGGGGAAGGGCGGGGAGCTGTTTTTT. Its protein product is CASSLLAGKGGELFF.

Ten or more counts support this clonotype. The V gene is TRBV7-6, the J gene TRBJ2-3, with TRBD2 identical over 7 bases. The ends lost 3 bases at V and 2 bases at J; junction bases unmatched: 5. This CDR3 has 15 amino acids. Per the germline V gene, CDR1 is SGHVS and CDR2 is FNYEAQ. The chain's CDR3 is CASSFSSGSTDTQYF. CDR3 sequence (DNA): TGTGCCAGCAGCTTTTCTAGCGGATCCACAGATACGCAGTATTTT.

In this sample, this clonotype turned up a few times. The chain joins TRBV6-5 to TRBJ2-4; D assignment may be TRBD1 or TRBD2 (6 bases each). Trimming shortened V by 3 bases and J by 6 bases, and 12 bases separated the two germline ends. Germline CDR1 MNHEY, CDR2 SVGAGI. There are 14 residues in the CDR3. The CDR3 sequence is CASSYYKGGNIQYF. CDR3 coding DNA: TGTGCCAGCAGTTATTACAAGGGGGGAAACATTCAGTACTTC.

The V gene is TRBV6-1, the J gene TRBJ2-2; no firm D call. Per germline, CDR1 MNHNS and CDR2 SASEGT. The CDR3 totals 14 residues. The ends were cut back, 6 bases at V and 7 bases at J, with 15 bases in the middle. This chain's CDR3 is CASSANLGIGELFF. As DNA, the CDR3 is TGTGCCAGCAGCGCTAACTTGGGAATCGGGGAGCTGTTTTTT.

This clonotype came up many times. V and J are TRBV7-6 and TRBJ1-6; TRBD1 agrees at 11 bases. The V and J ends lost 2 bases and 10 bases, in that order; junction bases with no gene match: 7. Germline V gene sequence: CDR1 SGHVS, CDR2 FNYEAQ. The CDR3 consists of 16 residues. In DNA form, the CDR3 reads TGTGCCAGCAGCTTATTGGACAGGGGGCTTGAATCACCCCTCCACTTT. Residues: CASSLLDRGLESPLHF.

V usage is TRBV15 and J usage is TRBJ1-1, with a possible D match to TRBD1 (5 bases). Looked up from germline, CDR1 is LNHNV and CDR2 is YYDKDF (reference sequence). The CDR3 contains 13 residues. Trimming pared 9 bases from V and 8 bases from J, leaving 19 bases between. The CDR3 bases are TGTGCCACTTCACGGGGGAGGTCTTCGGAAGCTTTCTTT. This codes for CATSRGRSSEAFF.

Details on this clonotype: One end of the junction varies from germline; a read error may be responsible. The gene calls are TRBV7-4 and TRBJ2-1; 8 bases map to TRBD2. This CDR3 comprises 15 residues. The germline gives CDR1 SGHVT, CDR2 SQSDAQ. CDR3 region: CANSLGRGEYNEQFF. CDR3 nucleotides: TGTGCCAACAGCTTAGGGCGGGGGGAGTACAATGAGCAGTTCTTC. Together with reference TRBV7-4 and TRBJ2-1, the CDR3 gives the full variable domain: GAGVSQSPRYKVAKRGRDVALRCDSISGHVTLYWYRQTLGQGSEVLTYSQSDAQRDKSGRPSGRFSAERPERSVSTLKIQRTEQGDSAVYLCANSLGRGEYNEQFFGPGTRLTVL.

This clonotype showed up just a few times. V usage is TRBV12-3 or TRBV12-4 and J usage is TRBJ2-3; the D gene is possibly TRBD2 (6 bases). V lost 4 bases to trimming and J lost 5 bases, with 16 bases between them. The CDR3 covers 15 residues. In DNA, the CDR3 is TGTGCCAGCAGTTCCCTCGGGGGATGGGGAGATACGCAGTATTTT. Its translation: CASSSLGGWGDTQYF.

V gene TRBV19 combines with J gene TRBJ1-2; a possible D gene is TRBD1 (6 bases). Between the trimmed V and J ends, which lost 10 bases and 8 bases, there was a span of 14 bases. The CDR3 has 11 residues. In germline, CDR1 is LNHDA, CDR2 SQIVND (reference sequence). The CDR3 sequence is CATAGEMGYTF. The CDR3 DNA reads TGTGCCACGGCAGGGGAGATGGGCTACACCTTC.

A word on this clonotype: A much larger clone differs from this one at a single base, so this may be a read error. The rearrangement links TRBV5-5 to TRBJ2-1; 7 positions match TRBD2. This CDR3 contains 15 residues. The J segment lost 6 bases and the V segment lost 5 bases, leaving 11 bases of the junction unmatched. Germline V CDR1 and CDR2: SGHKS, YYEKEE (reference sequence). CDR3 sequence: CASSYGLVGVNEQFF. CDR3 nucleotides: TGTGCCAGCAGTTATGGACTAGTGGGGGTCAATGAGCAGTTCTTC.